These 18 T cell receptor beta chains share one sample of origin, sequenced in a study of cytomegalovirus exposure and HLA in healthy donors. The PCR was carried out with 60 Vbeta primers and 13 Jbeta primers. Here immunoSEQ multiplex PCR was the method, and the copy in TCRdb shows in-frame clones only, minus some. Altogether some 150,000 clones are present, 71% being singletons, with the ten largest covering over 2.5%. The specimen was PBMCs. The receptors were gathered from a woman aged 25 to 39 in good health and CMV-seronegative.

The V gene is TRBV5-1, the J gene TRBJ1-1, with D perhaps TRBD1 (5 bases). Germline CDR1 is SGHRS and CDR2 is YFSETQ. This CDR3 is built from 13 residues. Trimming left V 7 bases short and J 1 base short, with 11 bases between. This CDR3 reads CASSSGQNTEAFF. The CDR3 region has the DNA TGCGCCAGCTCGTCAGGGCAGAACACTGAAGCTTTCTTT.

The rearrangement links TRBV9 to TRBJ2-2; D not resolved. The CDR3 runs 13 residues. The germline CDR1 and CDR2 sequences are SGDLS and YYNGEE. V shed 6 bases and J shed 1 base, with 7 bases lying between them. The CDR3 coding sequence is TGTGCCAGCAATTACGGGAACACCGGGGAGCTGTTTTTT. Translating it yields CASNYGNTGELFF.

This chain joins TRBV5-6 and TRBJ1-1, with unresolved D. The CDR3 is 12 amino acids. CDR1 and CDR2 from the germline V gene are SGHDT and YYEEEE. V lost 1 base and J lost 10, with 11 bases in between. The CDR3 sequence: CASSLLGVGAFF. CDR3 sequence (DNA): TGTGCCAGCAGCTTGCTTGGAGTAGGAGCTTTCTTT.

V usage is TRBV7-2 and J usage is TRBJ1-5; D possibly corresponds to TRBD1 (6 bases). Between the trimmed V and J ends, which lost 1 base and 6 bases, there was a span of 10 bases. Germline CDR1 is SGHTA and CDR2 is FQGNSA. This CDR3 spans 14 amino acids. The CDR3 nucleotides are TGTGCCAGCAGCTTAGACAGGGACGGTCAGCCCCAGCATTTT. Amino acid sequence: CASSLDRDGQPQHF.

The chain has TRBV5-1 and TRBJ2-1, with 11 bases fitting TRBD2. V was clipped by 4 bases and J by 8 bases; unmatched bases: 5. The CDR3 is 14 amino acids. CDR1 and CDR2 (germline): SGHRS, YFSETQ. CDR3 sequence reads: CASSITSGSYEQFF. The CDR3 DNA follows: TGCGCCAGCAGCATCACTAGCGGGAGTTATGAGCAGTTCTTC.

The chain employs TRBV10-2 and TRBJ1-1; 9 bases line up with TRBD1. This CDR3 has 16 residues. With 0 bases clipped from V and 3 bases from J, the junction kept 5 bases outside the gene matches. Germline V CDR1 and CDR2: WSHSY, SAAADI. The chain's CDR3 is CASSESGQGRDTEAFF. DNA of the CDR3: TGCGCCAGCAGTGAGTCGGGACAGGGCCGGGACACTGAAGCTTTCTTT.

With respect to this clone: A read error may account for a junction end that differs from germline. The chain uses TRBV11-3 and TRBJ2-7; D is possibly TRBD2 (6 bases). Germline V gives CDR1 SGHNT, CDR2 YENEEA. The CDR3 extends over 13 amino acids. CDR3 sequence: CASSFSRDSLVHF. CDR3 coding DNA: TGTGCCAGCAGCTTTTCGAGGGACTCCCTCGTGCACTTC. The full variable domain, rest sourced from reference TRBV11-3 and TRBJ2-7, is EAGVVQSPRYKIIEKKQPVAFWCNPISGHNTLYWYLQNLGQGPELLIRYENEEAVDDSQLPKDRFSAERLKGVDSTLKIQPAELGDSAVYLCASSFSRDSLVHFGPGTRLTVT.

The chain recombines TRBV7-9 with TRBJ2-6, with TRBD2 identical over 7 bases. Germline V lookup: CDR1 SEHNR, CDR2 FQNEAQ (reference sequence). V was clipped by 5 bases and J by 1 base; unmatched bases: 5. The CDR3 sequence is 16 residues long. The CDR3 DNA sequence: TGTGCCAGCAGCCCCTGGGAGGGGTCTGGGGCCAACGTCCTGACTTTC. Protein product: CASSPWEGSGANVLTF.

The chain uses TRBV4-2 and TRBJ2-1; D remains unclear. CDR1 and CDR2 from the germline V gene are LGHNA and YNFKEQ. V lost 0 bases to trimming and J lost 4 bases, with 16 bases between them. The CDR3 totals 17 residues. The DNA of the CDR3 is TGTGCCAGCAGCCAAGATGAACCCTTCTATCGTTACAATGAGCAGTTCTTC. Translation: CASSQDEPFYRYNEQFF.

The gene calls are TRBV6-6 and TRBJ2-3, with D unresolved. Germline V gene sequence: CDR1 MNHNY, CDR2 SVGAGI (reference sequence). Trimming pared 7 bases from V and 4 bases from J, leaving 15 bases between. CDR3 length: 14 residues. The CDR3 region has the DNA TGTGCCAGCATGGAAGGCAGGCGCGCAGATACGCAGTATTTT. Its translation is CASMEGRRADTQYF.

V gene TRBV11-3 combines with J gene TRBJ2-1, with D possibly matching TRBD2 (6 bases). The CDR3 has 16 residues. The V end lost 3 bases, the J end lost 7 bases, and 19 bases lay between the germline ends. Germline loops: CDR1 SGHNT, CDR2 YENEEA. This CDR3 reads CASSFGRTGVMNEQFF. For the CDR3, the DNA is TGTGCCAGCAGCTTCGGTAGAACGGGGGTGATGAATGAGCAGTTCTTC.

The V and J genes are TRBV6-1 and TRBJ2-1; weak D call: TRBD2 (6 bases). The CDR3 has 10 residues. Germline assignment: CDR1 MNHNS and CDR2 SASEGT. The V end lost 6 bases, the J end lost 15 bases, and 12 bases lay between the germline ends. The CDR3 nucleotides are TGTGCCAGCAGGAGGGACTCATGGTTCTTC. It is translated as CASRRDSWFF.

This clone was seen a few times. The chain links TRBV6-1 to TRBJ2-2; maybe TRBD2 (6 bases). The length of the CDR3 is 15 residues. CDR1 MNHNS and CDR2 SASEGT come from the germline V gene. V gave up 5 bases and J gave up 0 bases, with 10 bases separating them. The CDR3 reads CASSWGDANTGELFF. The CDR3 DNA is TGTGCCAGCAGTTGGGGGGACGCGAACACCGGGGAGCTGTTTTTT.

Remarks on this clone: At one end, the junction sequence differs from germline, possibly due to a read error. This chain uses TRBV4-1 with TRBJ1-1; 8 bases are a match to TRBD1. The CDR3 extends over 17 amino acids. Germline V gene sequence: CDR1 MGHRA, CDR2 YSYEKL. Written as DNA, the CDR3 is TGCGCCAGCAGCCGATTCGGACAGGGACGTTTGAAGACTGAAGCTTTCTTT. This codes for CASSRFGQGRLKTEAFF.

V usage is TRBV7-8 and J usage is TRBJ1-3; 9 bases match TRBD1. CDR1 is SGHVS and CDR2 is FQNEAQ in the germline V gene. The junction had 11 bases not matched to a gene; V was cut back by 5 bases and J by 3 bases. This CDR3 contains 17 residues. This CDR3 is CASSTWTGDRDGNTIYF. The CDR3 bases are TGTGCCAGCAGCACATGGACCGGGGACAGGGATGGAAACACCATATATTTT.

This clone was seen more than once but under ten times. Written as DNA, the CDR3 is TGCGCCAGCAGCCAAGACCGAGGGAGCTCCTATAATTCACCCCTCCACTTT. Encoded protein: CASSQDRGSSYNSPLHF. The chain carries TRBV4-1 and TRBJ1-6; D is undetermined. V was trimmed by 0 bases and J by 0 bases, leaving 9 bases between them. The germline CDR1 and CDR2 sequences are MGHRA and YSYEKL. This CDR3 is 17 amino acids long.

This clone was seen a few times. V usage is TRBV10-2 and J usage is TRBJ2-7; no clear D gene. CDR1 and CDR2 from the germline V gene are WSHSY and SAAADI. V shed 0 bases and J shed 0 bases, with 12 bases lying between them. CDR3 length equals 16 residues. The chain's CDR3 is CASSESTGWSSYEQYF. CDR3 coding DNA: TGCGCCAGCAGTGAGTCGACTGGCTGGAGCTCCTACGAGCAGTACTTC.

In this sample, this clone turned up once. Compared with germline, one end of the junction differs, possibly owing to a read error. The chain has TRBV7-9 and TRBJ2-7; D is undetermined. CDR3 length: 15 residues. Germline CDR1 SEHNR, CDR2 FQNEAQ (reference sequence). The CDR3 loop is CSSTFSHQRPYEQYF. CDR3 sequence (DNA): TGTTCCAGCACATTTTCCCATCAGAGGCCCTACGAGCAGTACTTC.